The clone carrying this T cell receptor (beta chain) was counted a few times. PCR was performed a second time for roughly 7 to 11 cycles using a sample-barcoded 5' primer and a J-beta primer mix. Through a template-switch adaptor with 12 random nucleotides, each cDNA molecule received a tag. CDR3-containing paired-end reads numbered at least 2.5 million in each sample. TCRdb recomputed calls from the 5' RACE reads with MiXCR, one row per CDR3 protein. The sample lists about 1.8 million distinct CDR3 sequences, roughly 49% seen once, with approximately 2% in the top ten. V shed 5 bases, J shed 1 base, and the junction held 11 bases outside the gene matches. The germline gives CDR1 SGHTA, CDR2 FQGNSA. CDR3 size: 17 residues. This entry comes from a study of blood T cells in healthy people across ages. Healthy Caucasian individuals from Russia aged about 6 to 90 served as donors. Isolation yielded PBMCs, at least 7 million per sample, in every case.

The source material was blood. The clonotype was recovered from a woman aged 35 to 49 in good health. This chain uses TRBV7-2 with TRBJ2-5; the match to TRBD2 covers 9 bases. Here the CDR3 DNA reads TGTGCCAGCAGCAGATCCGGGCGGGGGGGACTCCAAGAGACCCAGTACTTC. Translated, it gives CASSRSGRGGLQETQYF.